The clone carrying this TCR beta chain was picked up a small number of times. Antigen unknown. The sample belongs to a study of cytomegalovirus exposure and HLA in healthy donors. Whole-study context: HLA-typed donors were the source of approximately 80 million unique TCRs held in an early data release.

V lost 8 bases and J 4 bases, leaving 3 bases between the germline ends. CDR3 length: 10 residues. CDR1 is SNHLY, CDR2 FYNNEI, per germline. 13 Jbeta primers and 60 Vbeta primers were used for the PCR. Sequencing was performed with immunoSEQ multiplex PCR; in TCRdb, only in-frame clones are kept and a portion is missing. Among 200,000 or so clones listed, over 70% were seen once. Findings and caveats of the study: HLA allele associations emerged for fewer than 20,000 TCR beta sequences in a later analysis, at 0.05 false discovery rate. Researchers reported from a later analysis that most CMV-associated TCR beta chains appeared HLA-restricted. Among TCR beta chains, those listed as cytomegalovirus-associated numbered around 180.

The clonotype originates from a boy aged 2 to 10 in good health and CMV-seronegative. The chain is built from TRBV2 and TRBJ1-5; D uncertain. The source material was PBMCs. Here the CDR3 DNA reads TGTGCCAGCCCAAATCAGCCCCAGCATTTT. Translation: CASPNQPQHF.